These T cell receptor beta chains were read from a single sample in a study of cytomegalovirus exposure and HLA in healthy donors. Profiling relied on immunoSEQ multiplex PCR, and the TCRdb table lists in-frame clones only, not all of them. Altogether some 150,000 clones are present, about 95% being singletons, with the ten largest covering less than 2%. Sequenced sample: PBMCs. The receptor source for this set is a man between 18 and 29 years old in good health and CMV-seropositive. Each CDR3 is given with its conserved first and last residue. Fields, in order: V gene, J gene, clone size, D gene, CDR3 DNA, CDR3 protein. D genes are given only for firm matches. Clone size, where shown, is once, few, many, or a class for clones that have expanded.

v_call: TRBV5-1; j_call: TRBJ1-2; clone_size: -; d_call: TRBD1; cdr3_nt: TGCGCCAGCAGCCCGGGTCCCGGGACAGGGACCTATGGCTACACCTTC; cdr3_aa: CASSPGPGTGTYGYTF
v_call: TRBV28; j_call: TRBJ1-6; clone_size: -; d_call: TRBD1; cdr3_nt: TGTGCCAGCAGGCTTGGGACAGTTTTTTCCCTCCACTTT; cdr3_aa: CASRLGTVFSLHF
v_call: TRBV2; j_call: TRBJ2-2; clone_size: -; d_call: -; cdr3_nt: TGTGCCAGCAGTATCGAGTCCGGGGAGCTGTTTTTT; cdr3_aa: CASSIESGELFF
v_call: TRBV7-6; j_call: TRBJ1-2; clone_size: -; d_call: TRBD1; cdr3_nt: TGTGCCAGCAGCTTAGACCCAGGGGGCGGGGGCTACACCTTC; cdr3_aa: CASSLDPGGGGYTF
v_call: TRBV7-9; j_call: TRBJ2-3; clone_size: -; d_call: TRBD2; cdr3_nt: TGTGCCAGCAGCTTTAGCGGGACGACAGATACGCAGTATTTT; cdr3_aa: CASSFSGTTDTQYF
v_call: TRBV11-3; j_call: TRBJ2-6; clone_size: -; d_call: TRBD1; cdr3_nt: TGTGCCAGCAGCTCAGGACAGGGGGCGAAAGGGGCCAACGTCCTGACTTTC; cdr3_aa: CASSSGQGAKGANVLTF
v_call: TRBV18; j_call: TRBJ1-1; clone_size: -; d_call: TRBD1; cdr3_nt: TGTGCCAGCTCACCAGGGACAGGGGCGGCTGAAGCTTTCTTT; cdr3_aa: CASSPGTGAAEAFF
v_call: TRBV7-8; j_call: TRBJ2-7; clone_size: -; d_call: -; cdr3_nt: TGTGCCAGCAGCTTCGGAGGGCCCGGGGAGCAGTACTTC; cdr3_aa: CASSFGGPGEQYF
v_call: TRBV27; j_call: TRBJ2-7; clone_size: -; d_call: -; cdr3_nt: TGTGCCAGCAGTTCTGCTAACCCCTCCTACGAGCAGTACTTC; cdr3_aa: CASSSANPSYEQYF
v_call: TRBV7-2; j_call: TRBJ2-2; clone_size: -; d_call: -; cdr3_nt: TGTGCCAGCAGCTTCCAATTTACAATTGACACCGGGGAGCTGTTTTTT; cdr3_aa: CASSFQFTIDTGELFF
v_call: TRBV7-2; j_call: TRBJ2-3; clone_size: -; d_call: -; cdr3_nt: TGTGCCAGCAGCTTAGCGTTTGGTGGGCGGGTGGAGCAGTATTTT; cdr3_aa: CASSLAFGGRVEQYF
v_call: TRBV27; j_call: TRBJ1-2; clone_size: -; d_call: -; cdr3_nt: TGTGCCGTCAGGGGCGCGGTAGGTGGCTACACCTTC; cdr3_aa: CAVRGAVGGYTF
v_call: TRBV19; j_call: TRBJ2-5; clone_size: -; d_call: TRBD1; cdr3_nt: TGTGCCAGCTCCGACAGGGGGCTAACAGAGACCCAGTACTTC; cdr3_aa: CASSDRGLTETQYF
v_call: TRBV5-1; j_call: TRBJ2-7; clone_size: -; d_call: TRBD1; cdr3_nt: TGCGCCAGCAGCCCGAGGGGGCCAGGAGACGAGCAGTACTTC; cdr3_aa: CASSPRGPGDEQYF
v_call: TRBV29-1; j_call: TRBJ2-1; clone_size: -; d_call: TRBD2; cdr3_nt: TGCAGCGTGGAACCGGGACTAGCGGGACCCTACAATGAGCAGTTCTTC; cdr3_aa: CSVEPGLAGPYNEQFF
v_call: TRBV29-1; j_call: TRBJ2-1; clone_size: -; d_call: TRBD2; cdr3_nt: TGCAGCGGGCGGTCTAGTGGGGGGGATGAGCAGTTCTTC; cdr3_aa: CSGRSSGGDEQFF
v_call: TRBV19; j_call: TRBJ1-6; clone_size: once; d_call: -; cdr3_nt: TGTGCCAGTAGTATTCTCCTGAATTCACCCCTCCACTTT; cdr3_aa: CASSILLNSPLHF
v_call: TRBV28; j_call: TRBJ1-2; clone_size: -; d_call: TRBD1; cdr3_nt: TGTGCCAGCAGTTCGGACAGGGGGCGGAATGGCTACACCTTC; cdr3_aa: CASSSDRGRNGYTF
v_call: TRBV21-1; j_call: TRBJ1-1; clone_size: once; d_call: -; cdr3_nt: TGTGCCAGCAGCCCCGGACAGAGCCTAATGAACACTGAAGCTTTCTTT; cdr3_aa: CASSPGQSLMNTEAFF
v_call: TRBV7-9; j_call: TRBJ1-3; clone_size: once; d_call: -; cdr3_nt: TGTGCCAGCAGCACTAGGGGACACGCAGACTCTGGAAACACCATATATTTT; cdr3_aa: CASSTRGHADSGNTIYF
v_call: TRBV5-4; j_call: TRBJ2-1; clone_size: -; d_call: TRBD2; cdr3_nt: TGTGCCAGCAGCTTGGTTCCTAGCGGGAGCCATGAGCAGTTCTTC; cdr3_aa: CASSLVPSGSHEQFF
v_call: TRBV6-5; j_call: TRBJ1-2; clone_size: -; d_call: -; cdr3_nt: TGTGCCACTAGGGGGTTTCAGCTCTATGGCTACACCTTC; cdr3_aa: CATRGFQLYGYTF
v_call: TRBV2; j_call: TRBJ2-3; clone_size: -; d_call: -; cdr3_nt: TGTGCCAGCAGTGGAACTTCAGATACGCAGTATTTT; cdr3_aa: CASSGTSDTQYF
v_call: TRBV4-1; j_call: TRBJ2-2; clone_size: -; d_call: TRBD1; cdr3_nt: TGCGCCAGCAGCCCTACCCTCGGACAGGCTTACACCGGGGAGCTGTTTTTT; cdr3_aa: CASSPTLGQAYTGELFF
v_call: TRBV11-1; j_call: TRBJ2-7; clone_size: -; d_call: -; cdr3_nt: TGTGCCAGCAGCGCCAGACAGGGACTGTACGAGCAGTACTTC; cdr3_aa: CASSARQGLYEQYF
v_call: TRBV7-3; j_call: TRBJ2-5; clone_size: -; d_call: -; cdr3_nt: TGTGCCAGCAGCTTAGGGGCCCAAGAGACCCAGTACTTC; cdr3_aa: CASSLGAQETQYF
v_call: TRBV5-1; j_call: TRBJ2-3; clone_size: -; d_call: -; cdr3_nt: TGCGCCAGCAGCCTCTCTGTCGACGGACTCACAGATACGCAGTATTTT; cdr3_aa: CASSLSVDGLTDTQYF
v_call: TRBV5-1; j_call: TRBJ1-2; clone_size: -; d_call: -; cdr3_nt: TGCGCCAGCAGCTTGGCGGCAGGGTCGGAGCGGGTTGGCTACACCTTC; cdr3_aa: CASSLAAGSERVGYTF
v_call: TRBV6-6; j_call: TRBJ2-5; clone_size: -; d_call: -; cdr3_nt: TGTGCCAGCAGTTACTCCCCGGGGGAGACCCAGTACTTC; cdr3_aa: CASSYSPGETQYF
v_call: TRBV30; j_call: TRBJ1-6; clone_size: few; d_call: -; cdr3_nt: TGTGCCTGGACCGTAGACAGGATAAATAATTCACCCCTCCACTTT; cdr3_aa: CAWTVDRINNSPLHF
v_call: TRBV28; j_call: TRBJ2-2; clone_size: -; d_call: -; cdr3_nt: TGTGCCAGCTTAACAGAGTACACCGGGGAGCTGTTTTTT; cdr3_aa: CASLTEYTGELFF
v_call: TRBV28; j_call: TRBJ2-7; clone_size: -; d_call: TRBD2; cdr3_nt: TGTGCCAGCAGTTTCTTTGGGACTAGCGTGTTATGGGAGCAGTACTTC; cdr3_aa: CASSFFGTSVLWEQYF
v_call: TRBV6-1; j_call: TRBJ1-2; clone_size: -; d_call: TRBD1; cdr3_nt: TGTGCCAGCAGTGCCGGACAGGGGGTCAGTGATGGCTACACCTTC; cdr3_aa: CASSAGQGVSDGYTF
v_call: TRBV2; j_call: TRBJ2-7; clone_size: once; d_call: TRBD2; cdr3_nt: TGTGCCAGCAGAGTAGCGGGGGTTTCCTACGAGCAGTACTTC; cdr3_aa: CASRVAGVSYEQYF
v_call: TRBV4-1; j_call: TRBJ2-7; clone_size: once; d_call: TRBD2; cdr3_nt: TGCGCCAGCAGCCAAGCTCGACTAGCGGGAGTGGTCGAGCAGTACTTC; cdr3_aa: CASSQARLAGVVEQYF
v_call: TRBV18; j_call: TRBJ2-6; clone_size: -; d_call: TRBD1; cdr3_nt: TGTGCCAGCTCACCGGGACAGGGGACGTCTGGGGCCAACGTCCTGACTTTC; cdr3_aa: CASSPGQGTSGANVLTF
v_call: TRBV5-6; j_call: TRBJ2-7; clone_size: -; d_call: TRBD2; cdr3_nt: TGTGCCAGCAGCTCCGCGAAAAAGGGACTAGCGGAATACGAGCAGTACTTC; cdr3_aa: CASSSAKKGLAEYEQYF
v_call: TRBV5-4; j_call: TRBJ2-7; clone_size: -; d_call: TRBD1; cdr3_nt: TGTGCCAGCAGATTGCAGGGGGCGTCAGCCGAGCAGTACTTC; cdr3_aa: CASRLQGASAEQYF
v_call: TRBV18; j_call: TRBJ2-3; clone_size: once; d_call: -; cdr3_nt: TGTGCCAGCTCACCGACTAGCACAGATACGCAGTATTTT; cdr3_aa: CASSPTSTDTQYF
v_call: TRBV2; j_call: TRBJ2-1; clone_size: -; d_call: TRBD1; cdr3_nt: TGTGCCAGCAGTGAGGGACAGGTATACAATGAGCAGTTCTTC; cdr3_aa: CASSEGQVYNEQFF
v_call: TRBV10-3; j_call: TRBJ2-7; clone_size: once; d_call: -; cdr3_nt: TGTGCCATCAGTGTCTTTCAGGGAACCTACGAGCAGTACTTC; cdr3_aa: CAISVFQGTYEQYF
v_call: TRBV6-5; j_call: TRBJ2-7; clone_size: -; d_call: TRBD1; cdr3_nt: TGTGCCAGCAGTTGGGCAGGTCAGGGGGTGTACGAGCAGTACTTC; cdr3_aa: CASSWAGQGVYEQYF
v_call: TRBV28; j_call: TRBJ1-2; clone_size: -; d_call: TRBD1; cdr3_nt: TGTGCCAGCAGTATTTTAACAGGGGGAGTTAACTATGGCTACACCTTC; cdr3_aa: CASSILTGGVNYGYTF
v_call: TRBV18; j_call: TRBJ2-2; clone_size: -; d_call: TRBD1; cdr3_nt: TGTGCCAGCTCACCACGAGCAGGGGGCCCCTCGCGGGCCGGGGAGCTGTTTTTT; cdr3_aa: CASSPRAGGPSRAGELFF
v_call: TRBV11-2; j_call: TRBJ2-7; clone_size: few; d_call: TRBD1; cdr3_nt: TGTGCCAGCAGCTTCAACAGGGGAGAAGCATACGAGCAGTACTTC; cdr3_aa: CASSFNRGEAYEQYF
v_call: TRBV7-2; j_call: TRBJ1-5; clone_size: -; d_call: -; cdr3_nt: TGTGCCAGCAGCAGGGACATTAGCAATCAGCCCCAGCATTTT; cdr3_aa: CASSRDISNQPQHF
v_call: TRBV29-1; j_call: TRBJ2-7; clone_size: -; d_call: -; cdr3_nt: TGCAGCGTCAGGGTCTCCTACGAGCAGTACTTC; cdr3_aa: CSVRVSYEQYF
v_call: TRBV28; j_call: TRBJ1-6; clone_size: -; d_call: -; cdr3_nt: TGTGCCAGCGACGGTAGTGGGCTTTCACCCCTCCACTTT; cdr3_aa: CASDGSGLSPLHF